This entry concerns a single TCR beta chain. The data derive from a study of blood T cell repertoires in COVID-19. Across the whole study: Specimens from acute and convalescent COVID-19 originated in the United States, Italy and Spain.

Germline V lookup: CDR1 MNHNS, CDR2 SASEGT. The V end lost 1 base, the J end lost 4 bases, and 10 bases lay between the germline ends. This CDR3 is 14 amino acids long. Participant age was roughly 18 to 89 years, and participants resided in roughly 25 US areas. Self-reported history from a screening survey and questionnaire set each donor's cohort. Authors' analysis steps: Cell counts per sample came from amplifying reference gene primers. The data were produced by immunoSEQ multiplex PCR, yet TCRdb's version contains in-frame clones alone and is incomplete. That table is the source of V, J and clone size, and D and trimming were worked out from the DNA. Among about 260,000 clones, about 86% were seen once, and the ten largest hold about 4%.

V gene TRBV6-1 combines with J gene TRBJ1-2; D perhaps matches TRBD1 (5 bases). The sequenced material came from PBMCs or T cells enriched from blood (not recorded which). The receptor was isolated from a man aged 25-45 years with acute COVID-19. The CDR3 bases are TGTGCCAGCAGTGAAGTCAGACAGAGCTATGGCTACACCTTC. Translating it yields CASSEVRQSYGYTF.